The subject of this entry is one T cell receptor beta chain. Which antigen it targets is not known. Base qualities are not recorded, but no much larger clone differs from it by a single base. V is pruned by 2 bases and J by 9 bases, leaving 9 bases of the junction without a gene match. CDR1 and CDR2, looked up from the germline V gene, are MNHEY and SVGAGI. From its cysteine to its phenylalanine, the CDR3 spans 16 amino acids. Kept here is only the CDR3 DNA, which spans 48 bases and is read in frame from base 1. Participants in the prospective study were aged 18 to 89 years, lived in 24 United States geographic areas, and enrolled through a virtual design. Cohort assignment in the prospective study relied on participant-reported clinical history from a screening survey and a study questionnaire. For ImmuneRACE Cohort 3, a participant was defined as recovered based on two consecutive negative NP/OP PCR tests, clearance by a healthcare professional, or resolution of symptoms. In the prospective study, mobile phlebotomists collected whole blood, serum and a nasopharyngeal or oropharyngeal swab from each participant. Participants in the prospective study had the option to provide additional blood draws and questionnaires over a 2-month period. Before DNA extraction, prospective study blood samples were shipped either frozen or at room temperature.

TCRbeta CDR3 regions were amplified from genomic DNA by means of the immunoSEQ Assay, a bias-controlled multiplex PCR. On the study's bioinformatics: The number of nucleated cells in each sample was estimated from the amplification of reference gene primers within the assay. To quantify the absolute abundance of each unique TCRbeta CDR3 rearrangement, sequence reads were collapsed and filtered. Productive Simpson clonality was computed per sample as the square root of Simpson's diversity index over productive rearrangements. What TCRdb holds here is the immuneACCESS table cut down to in-frame rearrangements. Part of the clones is not present; checked against another copy, under half of the missing clones reflect an unresolved V gene, and the others are unexplained. V and J calls and clone size are given by that table; D and trimming were obtained from the DNA. The sample table holds roughly 230,000 clones, of which roughly four fifths were seen once. About 3.4% of the sample is taken by the ten largest.

The data are from a study of blood T cell repertoires in COVID-19 (TCRdb year 2020). With regard to the full study: Samples covering the acute and convalescent phases of COVID-19 were provided by collaborators in the United States, Italy and Spain. Where HLA class I and class II types were available, the types were taken from metadata supplied by the sample provider, not from assay-based typing. The repertoires were made available in a free public database intended to serve as a resource for research on the immune response to SARS-CoV-2. Samples came from the ongoing ImmuneRACE study (first 160 participants) plus 1,254 subjects from 6 global collaborators. The material from the prospective study consisted of cDNA or gDNA derived from T cells, B-cell-depleted T cells, or PBMCs. Subjects who had been exposed to COVID-19, were actively infected with it, or had recovered from it provided the deeply sampled blood TCRbeta repertoires that made up the dataset. The sample metadata nearly always contained a de-identified subject ID, COVID-19 status, age in years and sex. What the study reported, not specific to this receptor: Clinical and demographic metadata were provided uncurated, with the amount varying by source and participant.

Sequenced material: PBMCs or T cells enriched from blood (not recorded which). The rearrangement combines TRBV6-5 with TRBJ1-6; TRBD1 lines up with 8 middle nucleotides. The receptor was derived from a man aged 50-59 years who had recovered from COVID-19. The nucleotide sequence reads as follows: TGTGCCAGCAGTTACCCAGGACAGGGAGGTAGTTCACCCCTCCACTTT. This gives the protein CASSYPGQGGSSPLHF.